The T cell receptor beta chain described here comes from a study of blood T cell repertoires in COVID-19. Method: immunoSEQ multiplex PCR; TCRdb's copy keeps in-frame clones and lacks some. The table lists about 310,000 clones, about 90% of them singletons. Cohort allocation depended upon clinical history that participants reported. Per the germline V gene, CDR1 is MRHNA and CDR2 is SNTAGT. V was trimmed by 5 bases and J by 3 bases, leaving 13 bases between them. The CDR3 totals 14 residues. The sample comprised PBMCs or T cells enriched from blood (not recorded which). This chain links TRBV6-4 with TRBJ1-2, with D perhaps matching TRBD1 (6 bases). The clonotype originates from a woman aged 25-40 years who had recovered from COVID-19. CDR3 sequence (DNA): TGTGCCAGCAGTCGTCAGGGGACGGACTATGGCTACACCTTC. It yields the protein CASSRQGTDYGYTF.